The next 4 T cell receptor beta chains were all read from a single sample in a study of blood T cell repertoires in COVID-19. Libraries were prepared by immunoSEQ multiplex PCR; TCRdb keeps only in-frame clonotypes and omits some of them. Of about 180,000 clones listed, roughly 85% were seen once; the top ten hold 6.2%. Sequenced sample: PBMCs or T cells enriched from blood (not recorded which). The receptors come from a man aged 40-49 years who had recovered from COVID-19.

The V and J genes are TRBV6-5 and TRBJ1-2, with 8 nucleotides matching TRBD1. Germline CDR1 reads MNHEY; CDR2 reads SVGAGI. V lost 4 bases to trimming and J lost 7 bases; unmatched junction nucleotides: 8. This CDR3 comprises 14 residues. This CDR3 reads CASSSSGQGPGYTF. CDR3 in DNA: TGTGCCAGCAGTTCATCAGGACAGGGTCCTGGCTACACCTTC.

This clone was observed a handful of times. The chain joins TRBV5-1 to TRBJ1-3; D is perhaps TRBD1 (6 bases). Germline CDR1 SGHRS, CDR2 YFSETQ. Trimming removed 0 bases at V and 4 bases at J, with 11 bases between. The CDR3 contains 15 residues. The CDR3 bases are TGCGCCAGCAGCTTGGTCTCAGGGGCCGGAAACACCATATATTTT. It codes for CASSLVSGAGNTIYF.

This clone was recorded a few times. This chain uses TRBV7-8 with TRBJ2-7; possibly TRBD1 for D (6 bases). This CDR3 comprises 13 residues. Germline values: CDR1 SGHVS, CDR2 FQNEAQ. V was pared by 7 bases and J by 3 bases, with 13 bases between. CDR3 protein: CASTWDTRYEQYF. The CDR3 nucleotides are TGTGCCAGCACCTGGGACACCCGCTACGAGCAGTACTTC.

V usage is TRBV5-6 and J usage is TRBJ2-6; 7 bases line up with TRBD1. This CDR3 comprises 17 residues. Trimming took 2 bases from V and 5 from J; bases not matched to a gene: 10. Germline V gives CDR1 SGHDT, CDR2 YYEEEE. The CDR3: CASSFPGHRGRANVLTF. The CDR3 nucleotides read TGTGCCAGCAGCTTTCCGGGACACAGGGGTCGGGCCAACGTCCTGACTTTC.